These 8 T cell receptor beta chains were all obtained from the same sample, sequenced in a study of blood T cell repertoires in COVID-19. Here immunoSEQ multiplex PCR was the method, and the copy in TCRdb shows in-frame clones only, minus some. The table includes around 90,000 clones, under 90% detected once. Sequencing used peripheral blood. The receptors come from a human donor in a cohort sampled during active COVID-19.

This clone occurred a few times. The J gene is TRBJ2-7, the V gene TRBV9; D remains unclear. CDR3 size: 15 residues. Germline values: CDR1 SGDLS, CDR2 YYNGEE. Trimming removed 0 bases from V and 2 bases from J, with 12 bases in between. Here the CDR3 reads CASSVEAGVPYEQYF. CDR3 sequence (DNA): TGTGCCAGCAGCGTAGAGGCAGGCGTCCCCTACGAGCAGTACTTC.

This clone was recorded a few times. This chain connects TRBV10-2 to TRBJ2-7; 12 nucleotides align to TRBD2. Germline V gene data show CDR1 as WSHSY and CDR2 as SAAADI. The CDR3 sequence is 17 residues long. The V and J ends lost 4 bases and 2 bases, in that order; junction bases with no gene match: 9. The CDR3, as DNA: TGCGCCAGCAGTGGGGCTAGCGGGAGGGCCTCTACCTACGAGCAGTACTTC. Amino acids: CASSGASGRASTYEQYF.

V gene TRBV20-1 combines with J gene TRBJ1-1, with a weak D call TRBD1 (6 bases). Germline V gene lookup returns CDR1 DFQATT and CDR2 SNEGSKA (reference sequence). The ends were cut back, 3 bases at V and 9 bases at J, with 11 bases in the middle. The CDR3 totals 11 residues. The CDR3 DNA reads TGCAGTGCTAGTTACAGGGTCAAAGCTTTCTTT. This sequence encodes CSASYRVKAFF.

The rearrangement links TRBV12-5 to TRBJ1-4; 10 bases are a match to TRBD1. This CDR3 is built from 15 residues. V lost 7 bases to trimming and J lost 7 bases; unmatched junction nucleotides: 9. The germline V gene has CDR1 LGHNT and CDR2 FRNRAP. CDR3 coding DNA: TGTGCTAGTGACCCTCTCGGGACAGGGGTTGAAAAACTGTTTTTT. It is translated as CASDPLGTGVEKLFF.

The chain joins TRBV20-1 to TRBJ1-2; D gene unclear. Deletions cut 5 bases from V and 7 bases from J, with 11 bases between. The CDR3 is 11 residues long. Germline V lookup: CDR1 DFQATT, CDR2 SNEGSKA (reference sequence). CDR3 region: CSAPRHGGYTF. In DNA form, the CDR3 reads TGCAGTGCTCCGAGGCACGGTGGCTACACCTTC.

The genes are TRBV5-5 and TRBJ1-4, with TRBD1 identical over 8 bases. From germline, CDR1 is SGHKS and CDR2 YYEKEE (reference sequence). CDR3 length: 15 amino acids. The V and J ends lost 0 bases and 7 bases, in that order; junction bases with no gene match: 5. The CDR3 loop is CASSLGTGPAEKLFF. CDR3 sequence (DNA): TGTGCCAGCAGCTTGGGGACAGGGCCGGCTGAAAAACTGTTTTTT.

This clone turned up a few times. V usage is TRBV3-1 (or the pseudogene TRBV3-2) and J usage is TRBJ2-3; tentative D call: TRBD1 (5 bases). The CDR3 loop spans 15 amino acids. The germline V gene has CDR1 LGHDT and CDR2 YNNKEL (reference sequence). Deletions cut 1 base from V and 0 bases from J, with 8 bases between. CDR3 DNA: TGTGCCAGCAGCCAAGGGCAGGGAAGCACAGATACGCAGTATTTT. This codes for CASSQGQGSTDTQYF.

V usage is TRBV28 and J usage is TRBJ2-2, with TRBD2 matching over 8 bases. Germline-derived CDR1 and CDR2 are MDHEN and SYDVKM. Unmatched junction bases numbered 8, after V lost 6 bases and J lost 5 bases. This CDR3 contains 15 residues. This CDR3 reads CASSVTGTSTGELFF. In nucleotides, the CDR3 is TGTGCCAGCAGCGTGACCGGGACTAGTACCGGGGAGCTGTTTTTT.